This is a list of T cell receptor beta chains from one sample in a study of OX40 agonist ivuxolimab in advanced cancers. Using immunoSEQ multiplex PCR, the repertoire was profiled, and TCRdb retains in-frame clones only, with some absent. In the table there are tens of thousands of clones, more than 70% of which are singletons. Here the sequenced sample was CD4+ or CD8+ T cells sorted from blood, taken in a trial of the OX40 agonist ivuxolimab. These receptors originate from an adult with an advanced solid tumor such as melanoma, head and neck, liver or kidney cancer. Both conserved end residues are part of each CDR3. D genes are given only for firm matches. Clone size is given for some rows only: seen once, a few or many times, or a class if the clone is expanded.

>.|TRBD1|TRBV29-1|TRBJ2-7
CSVELLDRGTEQYF
TGCAGCGTTGAGTTGTTGGACAGGGGGACCGAGCAGTACTTC
>.|TRBD2|TRBV9|TRBJ2-5
CASSVGLAGALEITKQYF
TGTGCCAGCAGCGTAGGGCTAGCGGGAGCCCTCGAAATTACTAAGCAGTACTTC
>.|.|TRBV19|TRBJ1-2
CASSSGQQLHPYGYTF
TGTGCCAGTAGTTCAGGGCAACAACTCCATCCCTATGGCTACACCTTC
>once|.|TRBV7-6|TRBJ2-3
CASEWADTQYF
TGTGCCAGCGAATGGGCAGATACGCAGTATTTT
>.|.|TRBV9|TRBJ2-3
CASSELKRQGTDTQYF
TGTGCCAGCAGCGAGTTGAAGCGGCAAGGCACAGATACGCAGTATTTT
>.|TRBD1|TRBV7-6|TRBJ2-5
CASSFLDREETQYF
TGTGCCAGCAGCTTCTTGGACAGGGAAGAGACCCAGTACTTC
>.|.|TRBV2|TRBJ1-1
CASKTDMNTEAFF
TGTGCCAGCAAAACCGATATGAACACTGAAGCTTTCTTT
>.|TRBD2|TRBV7-8|TRBJ2-7
CASSLVSASGRAGFEQYF
TGTGCCAGCAGCTTAGTGTCGGCTAGCGGGAGGGCCGGGTTCGAGCAGTACTTC
>.|.|TRBV5-1|TRBJ2-5
CASTLGGPQETQYF
TGCGCCAGCACCTTAGGAGGGCCACAAGAGACCCAGTACTTC
>.|.|TRBV19|TRBJ1-5
CASSMGQNQPQHF
TGTGCCAGTAGTATGGGGCAGAATCAGCCCCAGCATTTT
>.|TRBD2|TRBV7-9|TRBJ2-7
CASGRTSGASYEQYF
TGTGCCAGCGGCAGAACTAGCGGAGCCTCCTACGAGCAGTACTTC
>.|.|TRBV7-2|TRBJ2-3
CASSLMAGQSDTQYF
TGTGCCAGCAGCTTAATGGCAGGGCAGTCAGATACGCAGTATTTT
>.|.|TRBV5-1|TRBJ2-7
CASSSGSSAFSYEQYF
TGCGCCAGCAGCTCTGGCTCTAGCGCCTTTTCCTACGAGCAGTACTTC
>.|.|TRBV5-5|TRBJ1-2
CASSLEGRDGYTF
TGTGCCAGCAGCTTGGAGGGGAGAGATGGCTACACCTTC
>.|.|TRBV19|TRBJ1-2
CASSIRDTENYGYTF
TGTGCCAGTAGTATCCGGGACACTGAGAACTATGGCTACACCTTC
>.|TRBD1|TRBV9|TRBJ1-5
CASSNHLTGVGNQPQHF
TGTGCCAGCAGCAATCACTTAACAGGGGTCGGCAATCAGCCCCAGCATTTT
>few|TRBD1|TRBV2|TRBJ2-5
CARPDLRQGAETQYF
TGTGCCAGGCCTGACCTTCGACAGGGGGCCGAGACCCAGTACTTC
>.|.|TRBV6-5|TRBJ1-1
CASSRTENTEAFF
TGTGCCAGCAGTCGGACAGAGAACACTGAAGCTTTCTTT
>.|TRBD1|TRBV7-2|TRBJ2-7
CASGPGTGLYEQYF
TGTGCCAGCGGCCCCGGGACAGGGCTCTACGAGCAGTACTTC
>.|TRBD1|TRBV29-1|TRBJ1-1
CSVDRGRTEAFF
TGCAGCGTGGACAGGGGGCGGACTGAAGCTTTCTTT
>.|.|TRBV7-9|TRBJ1-3
CASSSWGSVSGNTIYF
TGTGCCAGCTCCTCCTGGGGCTCAGTCTCTGGAAACACCATATATTTT
>few|.|TRBV5-1|TRBJ1-1
CASSPRPGHLNTEAFF
TGCGCCAGCAGCCCCCGGCCGGGACACCTGAACACTGAAGCTTTCTTT
>few|.|TRBV21-1|TRBJ2-1
CASRYNEQFF
TGTGCCAGCAGGTACAATGAGCAGTTCTTC
>.|.|TRBV18|TRBJ2-7
CASSPQGLTYEQYF
TGTGCCAGCTCACCACAGGGGCTTACCTACGAGCAGTACTTC
>once|.|TRBV9|TRBJ1-5
CASSQTGNSNQPQHF
TGTGCCAGCAGCCAAACAGGGAATAGCAATCAGCCCCAGCATTTT
>.|TRBD2|TRBV10-3|TRBJ2-2
CAIRGGTNTGELFF
TGTGCCATCAGGGGAGGGACGAACACCGGGGAGCTGTTTTTT
>.|.|TRBV7-9|TRBJ1-1
CASSRTAGAEAFF
TGTGCCAGCAGCCGGACAGCCGGGGCTGAAGCTTTCTTT
>.|.|TRBV9|TRBJ1-1
CASSVDINTEAFF
TGTGCCAGCAGCGTAGACATAAACACTGAAGCTTTCTTT
>.|.|TRBV9|TRBJ1-1
CASSVPRPARDTTKAFF
TGTGCCAGCAGCGTCCCACGGCCTGCTCGGGACACCACAAAAGCTTTCTTT
>.|.|TRBV10-3|TRBJ2-7
CAISEGQTNSYEQYF
TGTGCCATCAGTGAAGGTCAGACCAACTCCTACGAGCAGTACTTC
>.|.|TRBV6-1|TRBJ1-2
CASSDRGNYGYTF
TGTGCCAGCAGTGACCGAGGGAACTATGGCTACACCTTC
>.|.|TRBV6-1|TRBJ2-7
CASSEFRPRGWSYEQYF
TGTGCCAGCAGTGAATTTCGACCGCGAGGTTGGTCTTACGAGCAGTACTTC
>.|.|TRBV6-1|TRBJ1-2
CASKAEGRNYGYTF
TGTGCCAGCAAAGCTGAGGGACGGAACTATGGCTACACCTTC
>once|TRBD1|TRBV7-6|TRBJ1-1
CASSLRDSPNTEAFF
TGTGCCAGCAGCTTAAGGGACAGTCCGAACACTGAAGCTTTCTTT
>.|TRBD2|TRBV2|TRBJ2-1
CASKKSGGVGNEQFF
TGTGCCAGCAAGAAGAGCGGGGGGGTAGGCAATGAGCAGTTCTTC
>.|.|TRBV7-8|TRBJ2-3
CASSLVLGGFTDTQYF
TGTGCCAGCAGCTTAGTTCTCGGGGGTTTCACAGATACGCAGTATTTT
>.|.|TRBV6-6|TRBJ1-2
CASSTDRGYTF
TGTGCCAGCAGTACTGACAGAGGCTACACCTTC
>.|TRBD2|TRBV19|TRBJ2-5
CASSILAGVGQETQYF
TGTGCCAGTAGTATCCTAGCGGGAGTAGGGCAAGAGACCCAGTACTTC
>few|.|TRBV2|TRBJ1-2
CASSEVGNYGYTF
TGTGCCAGCAGTGAAGTTGGAAACTATGGCTACACCTTC
>.|TRBD1|TRBV5-5|TRBJ1-2
CASNFPGQRSYGYTF
TGTGCCAGCAACTTCCCGGGACAGCGTTCCTATGGCTACACCTTC
>.|TRBD1|TRBV11-3|TRBJ1-1
CASRSTGLVRNTEAFF
TGTGCCAGCAGGTCGACAGGGTTGGTTAGAAACACTGAAGCTTTCTTT
>.|TRBD1|TRBV19|TRBJ2-2
CATRDRGSQNTGELFF
TGTGCCACCCGGGACAGGGGGAGCCAAAACACCGGGGAGCTGTTTTTT
>.|.|TRBV7-2|TRBJ2-7
CASSLADGYEQYF
TGTGCCAGCAGCTTAGCTGACGGCTACGAGCAGTACTTC
>many|TRBD1|TRBV6-5|TRBJ1-1
CASSYSMTGVNTEAFF
TGTGCCAGCAGTTACTCGATGACAGGGGTGAACACTGAAGCTTTCTTT
>.|.|TRBV4-3|TRBJ2-3
CASSGGLTDTQYF
TGCGCCAGCAGCGGAGGGTTGACAGATACGCAGTATTTT
>.|TRBD1|TRBV5-4|TRBJ1-1
CASRLGTVRNTEAFF
TGTGCCAGCAGATTGGGGACAGTGAGGAACACTGAAGCTTTCTTT
>once|TRBD2|TRBV7-2|TRBJ2-1
CASSLAAGGPRNEQFF
TGTGCCAGCAGCTTAGCGGCGGGAGGGCCGCGGAATGAGCAGTTCTTC
>.|.|TRBV6-1|TRBJ1-1
CASSADRRGTEAFF
TGTGCCAGCAGTGCTGACAGGCGAGGCACTGAAGCTTTCTTT
>.|.|TRBV9|TRBJ1-2
CASSTSLANYGYTF
TGTGCCAGCAGCACGTCCCTTGCAAACTATGGCTACACCTTC
>.|TRBD2|TRBV6-4|TRBJ2-5
CASPGTSEETQYF
TGTGCCAGTCCCGGGACTAGCGAGGAGACCCAGTACTTC